Following are 12 T cell receptor beta chains from one sample sequenced in a study of cytomegalovirus exposure and HLA in healthy donors. It was with 60 Vbeta and 13 Jbeta primers that the PCR ran. Data came from immunoSEQ multiplex PCR; TCRdb stores just in-frame clones and leaves some out. The sample lists fewer than 150,000 clones, 70% to 80% seen once, with approximately 4% in the top ten. Sequencing input: PBMCs. The receptors shown here come from a man aged 18 to 29 in good health and CMV-seronegative.

This chain uses TRBV14 with TRBJ2-3; TRBD1 might be the D (5 bases). The CDR3 loop spans 16 amino acids. V was clipped by 2 bases and J by 3 bases, with 15 bases between them. From germline, CDR1 is SGHDN and CDR2 FVKESK. The CDR3 here is CASSQQGLLGTDTQYF. In nucleotides, the CDR3 is TGTGCCAGCAGCCAACAGGGCCTTTTGGGGACAGATACGCAGTATTTT.

This clone was observed a few times. The chain joins TRBV27 to TRBJ2-5; TRBD1 matches at 9 bases. The V and J ends lost 4 bases and 0 bases, in that order; junction bases with no gene match: 6. Looked up from germline, CDR1 is MNHEY and CDR2 is SMNVEV (reference sequence). The CDR3 spans 16 residues. The CDR3 sequence is CASSSYGTGNQETQYF. CDR3 nucleotide sequence: TGTGCCAGCAGTTCTTACGGGACAGGGAACCAAGAGACCCAGTACTTC.

The chain links TRBV28 to TRBJ1-5, with 7 positions matching TRBD1. The CDR3 totals 14 residues. V trimming: 6 bases; J trimming: 1 base; junction bases outside the gene matches: 3. Germline V gives CDR1 MDHEN, CDR2 SYDVKM. The CDR3 coding sequence is TGTGCCAGCAGGAAACAGGGGAGCAATCAGCCCCAGCATTTT. Translating gives CASRKQGSNQPQHF.

This clone was picked up a small number of times. The chain recombines TRBV5-6 with TRBJ1-1; D perhaps matches TRBD1 (6 bases). Trimming left V 5 bases short and J 6 bases short, with 26 bases between. The germline gives CDR1 SGHDT, CDR2 YYEEEE. This CDR3 region has 17 residues. The CDR3 spells CASSYWRGGNADAEAFF. As DNA, the CDR3 is TGTGCCAGCAGTTACTGGAGGGGGGGAAATGCCGACGCTGAAGCTTTCTTT.

J is TRBJ2-3 and V is TRBV2; 7 nucleotides line up with TRBD2. V was clipped by 2 bases and J by 2 bases; unmatched bases: 4. The CDR3 totals 15 residues. The V gene's germline CDR1 is SNHLY and CDR2 FYNNEI. The CDR3 reads CASSELAGTTDTQYF. The CDR3, as DNA: TGTGCCAGCAGTGAATTAGCGGGCACCACAGATACGCAGTATTTT.

There are a few counts of this clone. The rearrangement joins TRBV7-9 to TRBJ2-6; D may be TRBD1 (5 bases). This CDR3 region has 18 residues. V was clipped by 2 bases and J by 0 bases, with 14 bases between them. CDR1 is SEHNR and CDR2 is FQNEAQ in the germline V gene (reference sequence). CDR3 region: CASSLPDSTNSGANVLTF. The DNA for the CDR3 is TGTGCCAGCAGCTTACCAGACAGCACAAACTCTGGGGCCAACGTCCTGACTTTC.

The gene calls are TRBV27 and TRBJ1-5, with D tentatively TRBD1 (6 bases). Trimming shortened V by 6 bases and J by 0 bases, and 15 bases separated the two germline ends. The CDR3 runs to 16 residues. Germline CDR1 and CDR2: MNHEY and SMNVEV (reference sequence). As DNA, the CDR3 is TGTGCCAGCAGAAAGGGGGGGGGTACTAGCAATCAGCCCCAGCATTTT. Its protein product is CASRKGGGTSNQPQHF.

This sequence joins TRBV6-5 and TRBJ2-3; D remains ambiguous. In germline, CDR1 is MNHEY, CDR2 SVGAGI. The CDR3 runs to 13 residues. V was cut by 5 bases and J by 6 bases, with 12 bases left in between. CDR3 protein: CASSTTSSDTQYF. In DNA, the CDR3 is TGTGCCAGCAGTACTACCTCCTCCGATACGCAGTATTTT.

V and J are TRBV28 and TRBJ1-5, with TRBD1 matching over 10 bases. J gave up 5 bases and V 6 bases, and 1 base lay outside the gene matches. The CDR3 runs 13 residues. Germline V gives CDR1 MDHEN, CDR2 SYDVKM. In nucleotides, the CDR3 is TGTGCCAGCAGGGGACAGGGGTATCAGCCCCAGCATTTT. Amino acid sequence: CASRGQGYQPQHF.

This clone was detected once. The chain uses TRBV14 and TRBJ2-3, with D unresolved. This CDR3 has 15 amino acids. The ends were cut back, 1 base at V and 0 bases at J, with 8 bases in the middle. Germline lookup yields CDR1 SGHDN and CDR2 FVKESK. The CDR3 region is CASSQGSGSTDTQYF. CDR3 nucleotide sequence: TGTGCCAGCAGCCAAGGCTCCGGTAGCACAGATACGCAGTATTTT. Full variable domain (outside the CDR3, taken from reference TRBV14 and TRBJ2-3): EAGVTQFPSHSVIEKGQTVTLRCDPISGHDNLYWYRRVMGKEIKFLLHFVKESKQDESGMPNNRFLAERTGGTYSTLKVQPAELEDSGVYFCASSQGSGSTDTQYFGPGTRLTVL.

The rearrangement joins TRBV5-6 to TRBJ1-1, with unresolved D. The germline gives CDR1 SGHDT, CDR2 YYEEEE. The CDR3 runs 15 residues. The ends were cut back, 2 bases at V and 1 base at J, with 12 bases in the middle. This CDR3 is CASSLIDTPNTEAFF. The CDR3 DNA is TGTGCCAGCAGCTTAATTGACACTCCGAACACTGAAGCTTTCTTT.

The chain is built from TRBV5-4 and TRBJ2-1; D gene ambiguous. The ends were cut back, 4 bases at V and 6 bases at J, with 11 bases in the middle. The CDR3 consists of 13 residues. From germline, CDR1 is SGHNT and CDR2 YYREEE (reference sequence). The CDR3 loop is CASSPTRANEQFF. The CDR3 DNA reads as TGTGCCAGCAGCCCAACGAGAGCCAATGAGCAGTTCTTC.